These T cell receptor beta chains were read from a single sample in a study of blood T cell repertoires in COVID-19. TCRdb's copy holds only in-frame clones and misses some; the assay was immunoSEQ multiplex PCR. The sample has approximately 75,000 clones, approximately 86% seen once; the top ten hold around 6.3%. The sequencing input was peripheral blood. The receptor set was obtained from a man older than 75 with COVID-19, enrolled during active disease. The CDR3 runs from the conserved cysteine through the conserved F or W. Each record gives: J gene, clone size, V gene, D gene, CDR3 protein, CDR3 DNA. The D gene is left open where the match is weak. The size entry is marked missing in some rows and otherwise reads once, few, many or a size class.

>TRBJ2-1|.|TRBV20-1|.
CSHAGNEQFF
TGCAGTCACGCGGGGAATGAGCAGTTCTTC
>TRBJ1-1|.|TRBV29-1|.
CSVPSPLNTEAFF
TGCAGCGTACCGAGTCCCCTGAACACTGAAGCTTTCTTT
>TRBJ1-1|.|TRBV11-3|TRBD1
CASSLYRGATEAFF
TGTGCCAGCAGCCTTTACAGGGGAGCCACTGAAGCTTTCTTT
>TRBJ2-5|few|TRBV7-2|.
CASSLGGRGGQETQYF
TGTGCCAGCAGCTTAGGGGGCAGGGGTGGTCAAGAGACCCAGTACTTC
>TRBJ2-5|.|TRBV11-1|.
CASSSEPGHLETQYF
TGTGCCAGCAGCTCGGAACCGGGACATCTAGAGACCCAGTACTTC
>TRBJ2-7|.|TRBV7-4|TRBD2
CASSLVGTSGDLFEQYF
TGTGCCAGCAGCTTAGTTGGGACTAGCGGGGACCTCTTTGAGCAGTACTTC
>TRBJ1-4|.|TRBV11-3|.
CASSLGMRVATNEKLFF
TGTGCCAGCAGCTTAGGGATGAGGGTTGCAACTAATGAAAAACTGTTTTTT
>TRBJ2-7|.|TRBV6-5|.
CASSFSRGRTYEQYF
TGTGCCAGCAGCTTCTCACGGGGGAGGACCTACGAGCAGTACTTC
>TRBJ2-3|.|TRBV5-1|.
CASSLAGRSGTDTQYF
TGCGCCAGCAGCTTGGCCGGTAGGAGCGGCACAGATACGCAGTATTTT
>TRBJ1-3|.|TRBV4-1|TRBD1
CASSHPGGRNTIYF
TGCGCCAGCAGCCATCCAGGGGGCCGAAACACCATATATTTT
>TRBJ1-3|once|TRBV5-1|.
CASSLAPGGSGNTIYF
TGCGCCAGCAGCTTGGCTCCGGGGGGCTCTGGAAACACCATATATTTT
>TRBJ1-2|.|TRBV9|.
CASSPDRQSYGYTF
TGTGCCAGCAGCCCGGATAGACAGTCCTATGGCTACACCTTC
>TRBJ1-6|.|TRBV5-4|TRBD1
CASSFGNQGANNSPLHF
TGTGCCAGCAGCTTTGGTAATCAGGGGGCGAACAATTCACCCCTCCACTTT
>TRBJ1-2|.|TRBV28|TRBD1
CASNGRSGQGAWGYTF
TGTGCCAGCAATGGAAGGAGCGGGCAGGGGGCTTGGGGCTACACCTTC
>TRBJ1-3|.|TRBV28|.
CARRRRLSGNTIYF
TGTGCCAGGAGGAGGAGACTCTCTGGAAACACCATATATTTT
>TRBJ1-3|.|TRBV4-2|.
CASSQEDHRGAGGNTIYF
TGTGCCAGCAGCCAAGAGGATCATAGAGGAGCGGGAGGAAACACCATATATTTT
>TRBJ1-6|.|TRBV7-3|TRBD1
CASSQGQGSPLHF
TGTGCCAGCAGCCAGGGACAGGGTTCACCCCTCCACTTT
>TRBJ2-7|.|TRBV3-1/TRBV3-2|.
CASSPLRGEQYF
TGTGCCAGCAGCCCGCTAAGGGGCGAGCAGTACTTC
>TRBJ2-2|.|TRBV6-5|.
CASRGPLYTGELFF
TGTGCCAGCAGGGGGCCCTTATACACCGGGGAGCTGTTTTTT
>TRBJ2-1|.|TRBV7-3|TRBD1
CASSPRQGAPYNEQFF
TGTGCCAGCAGCCCGAGACAGGGGGCACCCTACAATGAGCAGTTCTTC
>TRBJ2-5|.|TRBV2|TRBD2
CASRQALAAGETQYF
TGTGCCAGCAGACAAGCCCTAGCGGCGGGGGAGACCCAGTACTTC
>TRBJ2-1|.|TRBV5-1|TRBD2
CASSLERGGRDNNEQFF
TGCGCCAGCAGCTTGGAGCGGGGGGGCCGGGACAACAATGAGCAGTTCTTC
>TRBJ2-7|.|TRBV3-1/TRBV3-2|TRBD1
CASSQARTGRPYEQYF
TGTGCCAGCAGCCAAGCCCGGACAGGGAGACCCTACGAGCAGTACTTC
>TRBJ1-5|.|TRBV19|.
CASSMESNQPQHF
TGTGCCAGTAGTATGGAGAGCAATCAGCCCCAGCATTTT
>TRBJ1-1|once|TRBV7-2|.
CASSLAGRSNTEAFF
TGTGCCAGCAGCTTAGCAGGCAGGTCGAACACTGAAGCTTTCTTT
>TRBJ1-5|.|TRBV11-2|.
CASSQQGLSNQPQHF
TGTGCCAGCAGCCAACAGGGTTTGAGCAATCAGCCCCAGCATTTT
>TRBJ1-1|.|TRBV11-3|.
CASSPNGGTEAFF
TGTGCCAGCAGCCCTAACGGGGGCACTGAAGCTTTCTTT
>TRBJ2-3|.|TRBV7-2|.
CASSRTGLGGTDTQYF
TGTGCCAGCAGCCGTACGGGTCTTGGAGGGACAGATACGCAGTATTTT
>TRBJ1-1|.|TRBV11-3|TRBD1
CASSEPGQGFAEAFF
TGTGCCAGCAGTGAACCGGGACAGGGGTTCGCTGAAGCTTTCTTT
>TRBJ2-7|.|TRBV19|TRBD1
CASSKGTGGTYEQYF
TGTGCCAGTAGTAAGGGAACAGGGGGAACCTACGAGCAGTACTTC
>TRBJ2-1|.|TRBV7-3|TRBD1
CASSRDRAYNEQFF
TGTGCCAGCAGCCGTGACAGGGCTTACAATGAGCAGTTCTTC
>TRBJ1-3|.|TRBV18|TRBD1
CASSASGGSGNTIYF
TGTGCCAGCTCAGCCTCAGGGGGCTCTGGAAACACCATATATTTT
>TRBJ1-4|.|TRBV27|TRBD1
CASRRQGANEKLFF
TGTGCCAGCAGAAGACAGGGAGCAAATGAAAAACTGTTTTTT
>TRBJ2-7|.|TRBV6-5|.
CASRPPGVGEQYF
TGTGCCAGCAGGCCGCCAGGGGTTGGTGAGCAGTACTTC
>TRBJ1-2|.|TRBV6-5|TRBD1
CASSRTGGFYGYTF
TGTGCCAGCAGTCGGACAGGGGGCTTCTATGGCTACACCTTC
>TRBJ2-1|once|TRBV6-1|.
CASSEAGYGQFF
TGTGCCAGCAGTGAAGCCGGGTACGGGCAGTTCTTC
>TRBJ1-3|once|TRBV2|.
CASSITRGGNTIYF
TGTGCCAGCAGCATCACAAGGGGTGGAAACACCATATATTTT
>TRBJ1-4|.|TRBV5-6|.
CASSPSGATNEKLFF
TGTGCCAGCAGCCCTTCAGGCGCAACTAATGAAAAACTGTTTTTT
>TRBJ1-2|.|TRBV5-4|TRBD1
CASSQDRADYGYTF
TGTGCCAGCAGCCAGGACAGGGCAGACTATGGCTACACCTTC
>TRBJ2-7|once|TRBV6-6|TRBD1
CASSYGQGAYEQYF
TGTGCCAGCAGTTACGGACAGGGGGCCTACGAGCAGTACTTC
>TRBJ2-3|.|TRBV9|TRBD1
CASSVVPTGGDTQYF
TGTGCCAGCAGCGTAGTACCCACAGGGGGCGATACGCAGTATTTT
>TRBJ1-2|.|TRBV19|TRBD1
CASSSTGATNYGYTF
TGTGCCAGTAGTTCGACAGGGGCGACTAACTATGGCTACACCTTC
>TRBJ2-7|few|TRBV19|.
CASSINRDTEQYF
TGTGCCAGTAGTATAAACAGGGATACCGAGCAGTACTTC
>TRBJ2-7|.|TRBV6-2/TRBV6-3|.
CASSYSRGLNEQYF
TGTGCCAGCAGTTACTCGAGAGGCCTCAACGAGCAGTACTTC
>TRBJ1-2|.|TRBV24-1|.
CATSDQEPAGYTF
TGTGCCACCAGTGACCAGGAACCTGCTGGCTACACCTTC
>TRBJ1-2|.|TRBV5-6|.
CASSLGGRIYGYTF
TGTGCCAGCAGCTTGGGCGGGCGGATATATGGCTACACCTTC
>TRBJ1-3|.|TRBV7-2|.
CASSLAGGYSGNTIYF
TGTGCCAGCAGCTTAGCTGGCGGATACTCCGGAAACACCATATATTTT
>TRBJ1-1|.|TRBV2|.
CASMGANTEAFF
TGTGCCAGCATGGGGGCGAACACTGAAGCTTTCTTT
>TRBJ1-2|.|TRBV2|.
CASSGGVTAYGYTF
TGTGCCAGCAGTGGGGGGGTGACGGCTTATGGCTACACCTTC
>TRBJ1-1|.|TRBV7-2|.
CASSQTGMNTEAFF
TGTGCCAGCAGCCAGACCGGGATGAACACTGAAGCTTTCTTT
>TRBJ1-4|.|TRBV5-1|TRBD1
CASSSMTGEGEKLFF
TGCGCCAGCAGTTCAATGACAGGGGAAGGTGAAAAACTGTTTTTT
>TRBJ2-2|.|TRBV9|.
CASSVGGLANTGELFF
TGTGCCAGCAGCGTAGGCGGTCTCGCGAACACCGGGGAGCTGTTTTTT